Listed here are 24 T cell receptor beta chains from one sample, sequenced in a study of T cells after yellow fever vaccination. TCRdb reprocessed the 5' RACE reads via MiXCR and lists one record per CDR3 protein. The table includes nearly 550,000 distinct CDR3 sequences, less than 20% detected once. Sequencing used PBMCs, obtained 15 days after the yellow fever booster vaccination. Receptor source: a man between 25 and 39 years old who received the YFV17D yellow fever vaccine.

The chain combines TRBV20-1 with TRBJ2-5, with D possibly being TRBD2 (6 bases). Trimming removed 0 bases at V and 1 base at J, with 15 bases between. CDR1 is DFQATT and CDR2 is SNEGSKA in the germline V gene (reference sequence). The CDR3 runs 16 residues. The CDR3 nucleotides read TGCAGTGCTAGAGATCCTTTCCGGGACTTCCAAGAGACCCAGTACTTC. Its protein is CSARDPFRDFQETQYF.

This clonotype was seen a handful of times. The V gene is TRBV28, the J gene TRBJ2-1; D assignment may be TRBD1 or TRBD2 (6 bases each). The germline V gene has CDR1 MDHEN and CDR2 SYDVKM. V was clipped by 7 bases and J by 5 bases, with 12 bases between them. CDR3 length: 13 residues. The DNA for the CDR3 is TGTGCCAGCAACGGGGGCCGGGACAATGAGCAGTTCTTC. Translating gives CASNGGRDNEQFF.

This clonotype was seen a handful of times. The chain carries TRBV29-1 and TRBJ1-4, with unresolved D. The germline gives CDR1 SQVTM, CDR2 ANQGSEA. The V and J ends lost 7 bases and 4 bases respectively, with 10 bases between them. The CDR3 has 12 amino acids. CDR3: CSAAQLNEKLFF. DNA of the CDR3: TGCAGCGCGGCACAGCTTAATGAAAAACTGTTTTTT.

The chain carries TRBV28 and TRBJ2-2; D possibly corresponds to TRBD1 (6 bases). Germline loops: CDR1 MDHEN, CDR2 SYDVKM. V lost 5 bases, J lost 7 bases, and 14 bases lay in between. The CDR3 length is 14 residues. The CDR3 DNA reads TGTGCCAGCAGTCCATCCACAGGGTTCGGGGAGCTGTTTTTT. As protein: CASSPSTGFGELFF.

The chain links TRBV7-2 to TRBJ2-1, with D uncertain. The germline V and J ends were trimmed by 5 bases and 6 bases, with 14 bases remaining between them. The germline gives CDR1 SGHTA, CDR2 FQGNSA. The CDR3 covers 14 residues. The CDR3 loop reads CASSLRIAFNEQFF. The CDR3 DNA reads as TGTGCCAGCAGCCTTCGGATCGCCTTCAATGAGCAGTTCTTC.

The rearrangement joins TRBV27 to TRBJ2-4; D call uncertain. V lost 9 bases and J lost 7, with 10 bases in between. There are 11 residues in the CDR3. CDR1 and CDR2 (germline): MNHEY, SMNVEV (reference sequence). DNA of the CDR3: TGTGCCAGTCAAATGGGGAACATTCAGTACTTC. Translation gives CASQMGNIQYF.

This clonotype was seen a handful of times. The gene calls are TRBV20-1 and TRBJ2-1; 9 positions agree with TRBD2. V was pared by 5 bases and J by 8 bases, with 13 bases of the junction left unmatched. Germline assignment: CDR1 DFQATT and CDR2 SNEGSKA (reference sequence). This CDR3 spans 15 amino acids. CDR3 nucleotides: TGCAGTGCTCGGAGGGCGGGAGGGCCCTCGTATGAGCAGTTCTTC. It specifies CSARRAGGPSYEQFF.

This clonotype was counted a few times. This chain connects TRBV20-1 to TRBJ1-1; D is unresolved. Between the trimmed V and J ends, which lost 2 bases and 6 bases, there was a span of 16 bases. Germline V lookup: CDR1 DFQATT, CDR2 SNEGSKA (reference sequence). The CDR3 has 14 residues. DNA for the CDR3: TGCAGTGCTAGATTGTCTTCGGTGAGATCTGAAGCTTTCTTT. It is translated as CSARLSSVRSEAFF.

This clonotype was picked up a small number of times. This chain uses TRBV29-1 with TRBJ2-3; 10 bases line up with TRBD2. This CDR3 is built from 15 residues. The J segment lost 2 bases and the V segment lost 7 bases, leaving 9 bases of the junction unmatched. Germline-derived CDR1 and CDR2 are SQVTM and ANQGSEA. CDR3 in amino acids: CSARERGGNTDTQYF. The CDR3 DNA follows: TGCAGCGCACGCGAGCGGGGGGGGAACACAGATACGCAGTATTTT.

This clonotype was picked up a small number of times. This chain connects TRBV3-1 to TRBJ2-1; D might be TRBD2 (6 bases). V gave up 3 bases and J gave up 4 bases, with 7 bases separating them. The CDR3 spans 13 residues. Germline V CDR1 and CDR2: LGHDT, YNNKEL (reference sequence). The CDR3: CASSQEGYNEQFF. Here the CDR3 DNA reads TGTGCCAGCAGCCAGGAGGGATACAATGAGCAGTTCTTC.

The table lists this clonotype with a few counts. The V and J genes are TRBV10-2 and TRBJ1-2; D is possibly TRBD1 (6 bases). Trimming cost V 5 bases and J 6 bases, with 7 bases left between them. The CDR3 covers 11 residues. Germline V CDR1 and CDR2: WSHSY, SAAADI. The CDR3 is CASSNRDGYTF. The CDR3, as DNA: TGCGCCAGCAGTAACAGGGATGGCTACACCTTC.

The rearrangement joins TRBV7-2 to TRBJ2-1, with D possibly called TRBD1 or TRBD2 (5 bases each). Germline lookup yields CDR1 SGHTA and CDR2 FQGNSA. The CDR3 consists of 11 residues. V lost 5 bases to trimming and J lost 16 bases, with 15 bases between them. The CDR3 nucleotides are TGTGCCAGCAGCCTCCGGGGCCCGGTTTTCTTC. This sequence encodes CASSLRGPVFF.

The chain links TRBV28 to TRBJ2-4; TRBD2 is a possible D gene (5 bases). V lost 3 bases, J lost 1 base, and 10 bases lay in between. The germline CDR1 and CDR2 sequences are MDHEN and SYDVKM. The CDR3 length is 15 residues. The CDR3 sequence: CASSLTDWAKNIQYF. CDR3 DNA sequence: TGTGCCAGCAGTTTGACGGACTGGGCCAAAAACATTCAGTACTTC.

The genes are TRBV5-6 and TRBJ2-5, with 10 bases aligning to TRBD1. CDR3 length equals 14 residues. Germline CDR1 reads SGHDT; CDR2 reads YYEEEE. J lost 4 bases, V lost 5 bases, and 5 bases had no gene match. CDR3 in amino acids: CASSFRDRGETQYF. Written as DNA, the CDR3 is TGTGCCAGCAGTTTCCGGGACAGGGGAGAGACCCAGTACTTC.

This clonotype was seen only a few times. Sequence at one end of the junction differs from germline and may be a read error. The chain links TRBV7-7 to TRBJ2-1; weak D call: TRBD2 (5 bases). The CDR3 spans 14 residues. Germline lookup yields CDR1 SSHAT and CDR2 FNYEAQ (reference sequence). This CDR3 is CASSFEGAYNEQFF. CDR3 sequence (DNA): TGTGCTAGCAGCTTCGAGGGCGCCTACAATGAGCAGTTCTTC.

The V call is TRBV5-1, the J call TRBJ1-4, with no clear D. V was trimmed by 3 bases and J by 3 bases, leaving 6 bases between them. Looked up from germline, CDR1 is SGHRS and CDR2 is YFSETQ. The CDR3 runs to 13 residues. Here the CDR3 DNA reads TGCGCCAGCAGCTCACAGCCTAATGAAAAACTGTTTTTT. Translating gives CASSSQPNEKLFF.

Only a few counts were recorded for this clonotype. The rearrangement joins TRBV12-3 or TRBV12-4 to TRBJ2-2; 9 bases fit TRBD2. The CDR3 extends over 15 amino acids. J gave up 5 bases and V 0 bases, and 1 base lay outside the gene matches. The CDR3 nucleotides are TGTGCCAGCAGTTTAGCGGCGGGAGGGACCGGGGAGCTGTTTTTT. Translated, it gives CASSLAAGGTGELFF.

The V and J genes are TRBV19 and TRBJ2-1, with 9 positions matching TRBD2. Germline-derived CDR1 and CDR2 are LNHDA and SQIVND (reference sequence). The V gene end was trimmed by 4 bases and the J gene end by 7 bases; junction bases not matched to a gene: 5. The CDR3 sequence is 14 residues long. In DNA, the CDR3 is TGTGCCAGTAGTAGCGGGAGGGCCGGTAATGAGCAGTTCTTC. Amino acid sequence: CASSSGRAGNEQFF.

This clonotype was detected a few times. This chain uses TRBV5-1 with TRBJ2-5, with TRBD1 identical over 9 bases. Germline CDR1 is SGHRS and CDR2 is YFSETQ. The CDR3 spans 16 residues. The V gene end was trimmed by 10 bases and the J gene end by 2 bases; junction bases not matched to a gene: 15. The CDR3 DNA follows: TGCGCCTCACAGGGGACAGGGACCTCGGAGCAAGAGACCCAGTACTTC. Translating it yields CASQGTGTSEQETQYF. The whole variable domain, remainder taken from reference TRBV5-1 and TRBJ2-5, is KAGVTQTPRYLIKTRGQQVTLSCSPISGHRSVSWYQQTPGQGLQFLFEYFSETQRNKGNFPGRFSGRQFSNSRSEMNVSTLELGDSALYLCASQGTGTSEQETQYFGPGTRLLVL.

The chain links TRBV4-1 to TRBJ2-5; D may be TRBD2 (6 bases). V lost 3 bases and J 0 bases, leaving 14 bases between the germline ends. The germline V gene has CDR1 MGHRA and CDR2 YSYEKL. This CDR3 comprises 16 residues. Here the CDR3 DNA reads TGCGCCAGCAGCCATCCGAGGGGCGGGAACCAAGAGACCCAGTACTTC. This encodes CASSHPRGGNQETQYF.

This clonotype occurred a few times. The CDR3 loop reads CASSVADGAEQYF. In nucleotides, the CDR3 is TGTGCCAGCAGCGTAGCCGATGGCGCCGAGCAGTACTTC. This chain connects TRBV9 to TRBJ2-7, with D hard to call. Trimming pared 0 bases from V and 6 bases from J, leaving 10 bases between. The germline V gene encodes CDR1 SGDLS and CDR2 YYNGEE. The CDR3 is 13 residues long.

The J gene is TRBJ2-7, the V gene TRBV5-1; 9 bases line up with TRBD2. V shed 2 bases and J 5 bases; nucleotides not matched to a gene: 8. Germline-derived CDR1 and CDR2 are SGHRS and YFSETQ. The CDR3 has 15 residues. For the CDR3, the DNA is TGCGCCAGCAGCTTAGGGACTAGCAATATCCACGAGCAGTACTTC. It specifies CASSLGTSNIHEQYF. The full variable domain, completed using reference TRBV5-1 and TRBJ2-7, is KAGVTQTPRYLIKTRGQQVTLSCSPISGHRSVSWYQQTPGQGLQFLFEYFSETQRNKGNFPGRFSGRQFSNSRSEMNVSTLELGDSALYLCASSLGTSNIHEQYFGPGTRLTVT.

This clonotype has a handful of counts. The chain uses TRBV5-6 and TRBJ2-1; TRBD1 or TRBD2 may be the D gene (5 bases each). The V end lost 4 bases, the J end lost 7 bases, and 12 bases lay between the germline ends. Germline CDR1 is SGHDT and CDR2 is YYEEEE. This CDR3 region has 13 residues. The CDR3 bases are TGTGCCAGCAGCCCAAGGGACCAAAATGAGCAGTTCTTC. It is translated as CASSPRDQNEQFF. The variable domain in full, completed from reference TRBV5-6 and TRBJ2-1, reads DAGVTQSPTHLIKTRGQQVTLRCSPKSGHDTVSWYQQALGQGPQFIFQYYEEEERQRGNFPDRFSGHQFPNYSSELNVNALLLGDSALYLCASSPRDQNEQFFGPGTRLTVL.

This clonotype was counted between two and nine times. The rearrangement joins TRBV7-3 to TRBJ2-1; D gene uncertain. The length of the CDR3 is 12 residues. Germline V lookup: CDR1 SGHTA, CDR2 FQGTGA. V was clipped by 0 bases and J by 5 bases, with 2 bases between them. The chain's CDR3 is CASSLTNNEQFF. DNA for the CDR3: TGTGCCAGCAGCTTAACGAACAATGAGCAGTTCTTC.